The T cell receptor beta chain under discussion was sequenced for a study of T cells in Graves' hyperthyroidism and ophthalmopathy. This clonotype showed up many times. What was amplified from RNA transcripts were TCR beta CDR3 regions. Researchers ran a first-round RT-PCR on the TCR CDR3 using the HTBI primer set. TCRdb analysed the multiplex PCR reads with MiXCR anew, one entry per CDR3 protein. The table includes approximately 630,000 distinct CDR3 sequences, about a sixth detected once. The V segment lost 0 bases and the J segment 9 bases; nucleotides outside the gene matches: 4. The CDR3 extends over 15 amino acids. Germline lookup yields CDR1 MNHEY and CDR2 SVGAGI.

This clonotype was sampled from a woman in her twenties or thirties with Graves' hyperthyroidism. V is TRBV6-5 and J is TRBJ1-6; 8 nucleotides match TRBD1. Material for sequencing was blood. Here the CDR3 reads CASSYSRDRSSPLHF. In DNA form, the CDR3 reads TGTGCCAGCAGTTACTCACGGGACAGGTCTTCACCCCTCCACTTT.